These 5 T cell receptor beta chains were all obtained from the same sample, sequenced in a study of regulatory T cells in long-lasting Graves disease. Specified time point: persistent/refractory GD, antithyroid drugs over 5 years with positive TRAb. Scientists built the TCR library using RNA that was extracted from PBMCs. Researchers made TCR beta libraries by using iRepertoire HTBI primers and running Arm-PCR on CDR3 regions. TCRdb re-analysed the multiplex PCR reads in MiXCR, keeping a single row per CDR3 protein. The top ten hold under 15% of the sample, which has around 460,000 distinct CDR3 sequences, roughly 23% seen once. The sequencing used peripheral blood mononuclear cells (PBMCs), collected when the disease was refractory, from a patient treated with antithyroid drugs. These receptors all come from a female donor with Graves disease.

This clonotype was seen repeatedly, ten times or more. This chain joins TRBV12-3 or TRBV12-4 and TRBJ2-5; a possible D gene is TRBD2 (6 bases). CDR3 length: 15 residues. V lost 3 bases to trimming and J lost 0 bases, with 11 bases between them. The CDR3 nucleotides read TGTGCCAGCAGTTTGTTTCCGGGGGACCAAGAGACCCAGTACTTC. Encoded protein: CASSLFPGDQETQYF.

This clonotype appeared a few times. The rearrangement uses TRBV13 and TRBJ2-2; D is undetermined. The CDR3 covers 13 residues. The V end was cut by 5 bases, the J end by 4 bases, with 8 bases between. Looked up from germline, CDR1 is PRHDT and CDR2 is FYEKMQ (reference sequence). The CDR3 is CASSRKSTGELFF. CDR3 nucleotide sequence: TGTGCCAGCAGCCGGAAGAGCACCGGGGAGCTGTTTTTT.

This clonotype occurred many times. This sequence joins TRBV20-1 and TRBJ1-2; D call uncertain. The CDR3 contains 13 residues. Trimming removed 6 bases from V and 1 base from J, with 12 bases in between. CDR1 and CDR2 from the germline V gene are DFQATT and SNEGSKA (reference sequence). The DNA for the CDR3 is TGCAGTGCAAGTACGGCGGATAACTATGGCTACACCTTC. This translates into CSASTADNYGYTF.

The genes are TRBV12-3 or TRBV12-4 and TRBJ2-3; D might be TRBD2 (6 bases). This CDR3 spans 13 amino acids. Between the trimmed V and J ends, which lost 3 bases and 4 bases, there was a span of 8 bases. The CDR3 bases are TGTGCCAGCAGTTTGGAGGGACCAGATACGCAGTATTTT. Encoded protein: CASSLEGPDTQYF.

This clonotype came up many times. The chain links TRBV28 to TRBJ1-4, with unresolved D. Trimming left V 7 bases short and J 5 bases short, with 11 bases between. From germline, CDR1 is MDHEN and CDR2 SYDVKM. The CDR3 extends over 13 amino acids. The CDR3 loop is CASTPRGNEKLFF. In DNA form, the CDR3 reads TGTGCCAGCACCCCCCGGGGAAATGAAAAACTGTTTTTT.